This T cell receptor beta chain derives from a study of beta chain features in type 1 diabetes. Study-level results: TCRB CDR3s from Type 1 diabetes patients were moderately but significantly shorter in all four CD4+ subsets.

In this sample, this clone turned up a few times. What it binds is unknown. A single heparinised blood sample, averaging approximately 100 mL, was obtained per donor. Every bit of the isolated RNA underwent reverse transcription, so sequencing read expressed TCRB transcripts. The assay was immunoSEQ multiplex PCR, and TCRdb's table has in-frame clones only and misses some. The sample shows over 300,000 clones, less than 9.5% of them seen only once. This CDR3 has 15 residues. Germline V gene data show CDR1 as SEHNR and CDR2 as FQNEAQ (reference sequence). V lost 2 bases and J 4 bases, leaving 14 bases between the germline ends.

The specimen sequenced was central memory CD4+ T cells from blood. This chain uses TRBV7-9 with TRBJ1-1; D remains unclear. The receptor's source is a woman between 18 and 29 years old in good health. The CDR3 here is CASSLLNRGPTEAFF. CDR3 DNA sequence: TGTGCCAGCAGCTTATTAAATCGCGGACCCACTGAAGCTTTCTTT.